The entry below describes one TCR beta chain. Its cognate antigen is unknown. This record belongs to a study of response to subunit inactivated influenza vaccine. Study-level results: Only a handful of new T cells, the authors suggested, are recruited with each seasonal influenza vaccination.

Germline V gives CDR1 MGHRA, CDR2 YSYEKL. The junction had 5 bases not matched to a gene; V was cut back by 0 bases and J by 2 bases. CDR3 length: 17 residues. Each CDR3 protein is one row after TCRdb ran MiXCR on the RT-PCR reads. The sample has fewer than 250,000 distinct CDR3 sequences; approximately 14% are singletons. This receptor was obtained from a man between 50 and 59 years old who received an inactivated influenza vaccine. The sequenced sample was CD8+ T cells sorted from PBMCs, obtained about 5 days after vaccination. This chain links TRBV4-1 with TRBJ2-3, with 10 bases identical to TRBD2. CDR3 nucleotides: TGCGCCAGCAGCCAAGACATCACTAGCGGGATCACAGATACGCAGTATTTT. Translation: CASSQDITSGITDTQYF.